This T cell receptor beta chain was profiled in a study of cytomegalovirus exposure and HLA in healthy donors. For the study at large: The approximately 120 validation repertoires were reported in a later analysis to have been generated on the same platform as the roughly 630 first-cohort repertoires.

Comments on this clone: The antigen is undetermined.

The CDR3 totals 14 residues. With 6 bases clipped from V and 6 bases from J, the junction kept 8 bases outside the gene matches. CDR1 MDHEN and CDR2 SYDVKM come from the germline V gene. This table comes from immunoSEQ multiplex PCR, and its TCRdb copy is limited to in-frame clones, with some not included. The sample yields some 98,000 clones, 87% seen once. General observations from the study: It was reportedly the case that the classifier diagnosed cytomegalovirus status with high specificity and sensitivity. Rarity marked most TCR sequences, yet some public TCRs occurred in many donors.

The sample was PBMCs. The chain uses TRBV28 and TRBJ1-5, with 7 bases lining up with TRBD1. The source of this sequence is a man aged 18 to 29 in good health and CMV-seropositive. The CDR3 DNA reads TGTGCCAGCAGCGACAGGGCACTTTTTCAGCCCCAGCATTTT. Encoded protein: CASSDRALFQPQHF.